Following are 4 T cell receptor beta chains from one sample sequenced in a study of spatial heterogeneity in lung cancer. Each CDR3 protein gets one entry after TCRdb re-called the 5' RACE reads with MiXCR. The top ten clones hold more than 20% of a sample with some 11,000 distinct CDR3 sequences, 8.6% of them seen once. Time point in this sample: sample taken at primary tumor resection. Sequencing of whole RNA from tumor, nontumor lung or frozen PBMC involved no sorting. Material: PBMCs, obtained at surgery. These TCRs come from a male donor with early-stage non-small cell lung cancer.

This clonotype was seen ten or more times. This chain uses TRBV24-1 with TRBJ1-1, with D possibly being TRBD1 (5 bases). Germline V gene data show CDR1 as KGHDR and CDR2 as SFDVKD. CDR3 length equals 20 residues. V lost 5 bases to trimming and J lost 1 base, with 28 bases between them. The CDR3 protein is CATSVADGRGAPGGNTEAFF. For the CDR3, the DNA is TGTGCCACCAGTGTCGCCGACGGGCGTGGGGCACCGGGGGGGAACACTGAAGCTTTCTTT.

This clonotype is medium-sized. The V gene is TRBV18, the J gene TRBJ2-7, with a possible D match to TRBD1 (5 bases). The germline gives CDR1 KGHSH, CDR2 LQKENI. Trimming pared 5 bases from V and 3 bases from J, leaving 11 bases between. The CDR3 length is 13 residues. The CDR3 reads CASSSTDNYEQYF. The CDR3 DNA reads TGTGCCAGCTCATCGACAGACAACTACGAGCAGTACTTC. The entire variable domain, with the rest obtained from reference TRBV18 and TRBJ2-7, is as follows: NAGVMQNPRHLVRRRGQEARLRCSPMKGHSHVYWYRQLPEEGLKFMVYLQKENIIDESGMPKERFSAEFPKEGPSILRIQQVVRGDSAAYFCASSSTDNYEQYFGPGTRLTVT.

In this sample, this clonotype turned up many times. The chain employs TRBV11-2 and TRBJ2-7, with D perhaps matching TRBD1 (5 bases). CDR1 and CDR2 from the germline V gene are SGHAT and FQNNGV. The CDR3 extends over 13 amino acids. V was trimmed by 5 bases and J by 0 bases, leaving 8 bases between them. The CDR3 here is CASSPRGSYEQYF. CDR3 coding DNA: TGTGCCAGCAGCCCTAGGGGCTCCTACGAGCAGTACTTC.

This clonotype was seen repeatedly, ten times or more. The chain joins TRBV5-1 to TRBJ2-2, with D perhaps TRBD2 (6 bases). The CDR3 is 15 amino acids. The germline V gene has CDR1 SGHRS and CDR2 YFSETQ. With 0 bases removed from V and 6 bases from J, the gap between germline ends came to 12 bases. The CDR3 DNA reads TGCGCCAGCAGCTTGGCGGTCAGCGGGCCCGGGGAGCTGTTTTTT. Translation: CASSLAVSGPGELFF.